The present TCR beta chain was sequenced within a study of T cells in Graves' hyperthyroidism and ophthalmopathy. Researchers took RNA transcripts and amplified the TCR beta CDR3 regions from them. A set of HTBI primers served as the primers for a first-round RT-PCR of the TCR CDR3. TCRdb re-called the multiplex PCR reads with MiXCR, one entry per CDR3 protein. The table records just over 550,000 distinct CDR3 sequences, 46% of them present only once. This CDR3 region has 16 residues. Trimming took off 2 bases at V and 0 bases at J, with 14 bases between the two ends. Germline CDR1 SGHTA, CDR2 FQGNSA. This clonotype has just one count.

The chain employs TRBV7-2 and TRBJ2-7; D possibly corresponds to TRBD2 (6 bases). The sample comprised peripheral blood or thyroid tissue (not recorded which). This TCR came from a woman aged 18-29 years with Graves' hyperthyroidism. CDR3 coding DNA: TGTGCCAGCAGCTTACGAGCGGAGGGCCTCTCCTACGAGCAGTACTTC. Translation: CASSLRAEGLSYEQYF.